The entry that follows covers one T cell receptor (beta chain) sequence. This specimen belongs to a study of T-cell reconstitution after alpha-beta-depleted transplantation in children. Molecular barcoding with unique molecular identifiers was used for the TCRbeta library. TCRdb ran MiXCR on the PCR reads and lists one entry per CDR3 protein. The repertoire includes 200,000 to 250,000 distinct CDR3 sequences, approximately 11% of them detected once, and under 30% sits in the top ten. This TCR was recovered from a child in the first two years of life with acute myeloid leukemia, due to receive a stem cell transplant. This material consisted of PBMCs, taken before TCRalphabeta/CD19-depleted stem cell transplant.

This CDR3 reads CASSLTGGDEKLFF. The CDR3, as DNA: TGTGCCAGCAGCCTCACAGGGGGCGACGAAAAACTGTTTTTT. This chain connects TRBV28 to TRBJ1-4, with 9 nucleotides matching TRBD1. Germline-derived CDR1 and CDR2 are MDHEN and SYDVKM. Trimming took 6 bases from V and 8 from J; bases not matched to a gene: 7. This CDR3 is built from 14 residues.